This TCR beta chain was profiled in a study of high-grade serous ovarian cancer treatment subgroups. Across the study: Each sample yielded on average around 7,000 unique TCR beta rearrangements from around 15,000 reads. General study points: Repertoire analysis covered CDR3 alone, not CDR1 or CDR2. Clonal relatedness tracked neoantigen level, and by trend copy number and mutation load. Without spatial data, bulk sequencing limits insight into HGSC tumor diversity.

The tumor samples were collected prior to definitive surgery or chemotherapy. Trimming cost V 4 bases and J 7 bases, with 8 bases left between them. The CDR3 is 13 residues long. The V gene's germline CDR1 is MNHNY and CDR2 SVGAGI (reference sequence). As for this clone: The antigen remains unidentified.

The method was immunoSEQ multiplex PCR; TCRdb's version includes in-frame clones alone and lacks a portion of them. The sample contains more than 9,500 clones, 80% to 90% of which appear only once. The TCR comes from a human donor with high-grade serous ovarian cancer. This chain joins TRBV6-6 and TRBJ1-6; D is undetermined. The sample taken for sequencing was tumor tissue. In nucleotides, the CDR3 is TGTGCCAGCAGTTCGGACTGGAATTCACCCCTCCACTTT. Protein: CASSSDWNSPLHF.